Shown below are 14 T cell receptor beta chains from a single sample sequenced in a study of PD-1 blockade in classical Hodgkin lymphoma. Specified time point: cycle 4 day 1 (C4D1), after five to seven weeks of nivolumab. Each patient relapsed following autologous stem cell transplantation, and prior brentuximab vedotin exposure differed. Measured with immunoSEQ multiplex PCR; TCRdb has only the in-frame clones, and not every one. Here the sample spans some 90,000 clones, under 85% being singletons. Here the sequenced sample was peripheral blood mononuclear cells (PBMCs), taken before the fourth cycle of nivolumab. These receptors were collected from a human donor with classical Hodgkin lymphoma.

The genes are TRBV5-1 and TRBJ1-1; D possibly corresponds to TRBD1 (5 bases). V lost 1 base, J lost 4 bases, and 17 bases lay in between. The germline CDR1 and CDR2 sequences are SGHRS and YFSETQ. The CDR3 is 16 amino acids. The CDR3 nucleotides read TGCGCCAGCAGCTTGCTTTCGGCCTTCGGGACCACTGAAGCTTTCTTT. This encodes CASSLLSAFGTTEAFF.

J is TRBJ1-1 and V is TRBV9, with a tentative D call TRBD1 (6 bases). The CDR3 spans 15 residues. V shed 0 bases and J shed 6 bases, with 15 bases lying between them. Germline CDR1 and CDR2: SGDLS and YYNGEE. The CDR3 sequence: CASSVAQGRGAEAFF. CDR3 nucleotides: TGTGCCAGCAGCGTAGCTCAGGGCAGGGGCGCTGAAGCTTTCTTT.

The rearrangement links TRBV7-8 to TRBJ2-1; the D gene is possibly TRBD2 (5 bases). There are 14 residues in the CDR3. Per germline, CDR1 SGHVS and CDR2 FQNEAQ. Trimming stripped 5 bases from V and 2 bases from J, with 10 bases between. CDR3 residues: CASSRRETYNEQFF. In DNA, the CDR3 is TGTGCCAGCAGCCGAAGGGAGACCTACAATGAGCAGTTCTTC.

The chain joins TRBV11-1 to TRBJ2-7; D unclear. Germline-derived CDR1 and CDR2 are SGHAT and FQDESV (reference sequence). The CDR3 has 13 amino acids. Deletions cut 1 base from V and 4 bases from J, with 8 bases between. CDR3 nucleotide sequence: TGTGCCAGCAGCTTAGTGGAGTCTTACGAGCAGTACTTC. Translation: CASSLVESYEQYF.

The rearrangement links TRBV28 to TRBJ1-2, with a tentative D call TRBD1 (6 bases). Between the trimmed V and J ends, which lost 5 bases and 4 bases, there was a span of 14 bases. The CDR3 spans 14 residues. Per the germline V gene, CDR1 is MDHEN and CDR2 is SYDVKM. This CDR3 reads CASSLGGQGYGYTF. In DNA, the CDR3 is TGTGCCAGCAGTCTGGGGGGCCAGGGCTATGGCTACACCTTC.

The V and J genes are TRBV19 and TRBJ1-1, with TRBD1 matching over 9 bases. The CDR3 spans 17 residues. V lost 4 bases and J lost 1; bases outside the gene matches: 10. CDR1 LNHDA and CDR2 SQIVND come from the germline V gene (reference sequence). CDR3 amino acids: CASSTNRGRPGNTEAFF. The CDR3 region has the DNA TGTGCCAGTAGTACGAACAGGGGGCGTCCAGGGAACACTGAAGCTTTCTTT.

This clone was recorded a few times. This chain uses TRBV7-2 with TRBJ2-7; 9 bases agree with TRBD2. Trimming took 5 bases from V and 6 from J; bases not matched to a gene: 11. Germline loops: CDR1 SGHTA, CDR2 FQGNSA. There are 15 residues in the CDR3. The CDR3 sequence: CASSQQGTSIPEQYF. CDR3 nucleotides: TGTGCCAGCAGCCAACAGGGGACTAGCATCCCCGAGCAGTACTTC.

The chain employs TRBV10-1 and TRBJ2-3; 8 nucleotides agree with TRBD1. Germline loops: CDR1 WNHNN, CDR2 SYGVQD (reference sequence). The CDR3 has 13 amino acids. J was trimmed by 3 bases and V by 6 bases; bases with no gene match: 2. The CDR3 DNA is TGCGCCAGCAGCGGACAGGGAACAGATACGCAGTATTTT. Its translation: CASSGQGTDTQYF.

V is TRBV5-4 and J is TRBJ2-7, with 8 nucleotides matching TRBD1. The CDR3 has 16 residues. Germline V CDR1 and CDR2: SGHNT, YYREEE (reference sequence). The ends lost 5 bases at V and 3 bases at J; junction bases unmatched: 13. The CDR3 sequence: CASSSTGRDRYYEQYF. In DNA, the CDR3 is TGTGCCAGCAGTTCCACTGGTCGGGACAGGTACTACGAGCAGTACTTC.

The rearrangement links TRBV11-3 to TRBJ2-3; TRBD2 matches at 7 bases. V was clipped by 5 bases and J by 6 bases; unmatched bases: 17. The germline V gene has CDR1 SGHNT and CDR2 YENEEA. This CDR3 comprises 17 residues. CDR3 coding DNA: TGTGCCAGCAGCCCGGGGGAGATTGCGGGAGTATCTGATACGCAGTATTTT. Protein: CASSPGEIAGVSDTQYF.

The rearrangement uses TRBV10-2 and TRBJ1-5; unclear D gene. The CDR3 totals 14 residues. Between the trimmed V and J ends, which lost 0 bases and 6 bases, there was a span of 9 bases. Germline values: CDR1 WSHSY, CDR2 SAAADI. This chain's CDR3 is CASSESSRTQPQHF. For the CDR3, the DNA is TGCGCCAGCAGTGAGTCGTCCAGGACTCAGCCCCAGCATTTT.

The sample holds one count of this clone. The V and J genes are TRBV2 and TRBJ2-3; 9 bases are shared with TRBD2. Germline V gene sequence: CDR1 SNHLY, CDR2 FYNNEI. V shed 10 bases and J 6 bases; nucleotides not matched to a gene: 11. This CDR3 region has 14 residues. The CDR3 coding sequence is TGTGCCATCAAGAGGGCGGGAGGGCCGGATACGCAGTATTTT. It translates to CAIKRAGGPDTQYF. Full variable domain (rest looked up from reference TRBV2 and TRBJ2-3): EPEVTQTPSHQVTQMGQEVILRCVPISNHLYFYWYRQILGQKVEFLVSFYNNEISEKSEIFDDQFSVERPDGSNFTLKIRSTKLEDSAMYFCAIKRAGGPDTQYFGPGTRLTVL.

This clone has only a few counts. The V gene is TRBV13, the J gene TRBJ2-7; 8 bases are shared with TRBD2. The CDR3 loop spans 17 amino acids. Unmatched junction bases numbered 7, after V lost 0 bases and J lost 0 bases. CDR1 PRHDT and CDR2 FYEKMQ come from the germline V gene (reference sequence). The CDR3 protein is CASSLGGSGKYSYEQYF. The CDR3 bases are TGTGCCAGCAGCTTAGGGGGTAGCGGGAAATACTCCTACGAGCAGTACTTC.

The rearrangement uses TRBV7-9 and TRBJ2-7; maybe TRBD2 (5 bases). The V gene lost 1 base and the J gene lost 2 bases, with 12 bases spanning the gap. The CDR3 has 15 amino acids. Germline V gene data show CDR1 as SEHNR and CDR2 as FQNEAQ (reference sequence). In DNA, the CDR3 is TGTGCCAGCAGCTTAGAGGCGCTAGCAGCCTACGAGCAGTACTTC. It translates to CASSLEALAAYEQYF.